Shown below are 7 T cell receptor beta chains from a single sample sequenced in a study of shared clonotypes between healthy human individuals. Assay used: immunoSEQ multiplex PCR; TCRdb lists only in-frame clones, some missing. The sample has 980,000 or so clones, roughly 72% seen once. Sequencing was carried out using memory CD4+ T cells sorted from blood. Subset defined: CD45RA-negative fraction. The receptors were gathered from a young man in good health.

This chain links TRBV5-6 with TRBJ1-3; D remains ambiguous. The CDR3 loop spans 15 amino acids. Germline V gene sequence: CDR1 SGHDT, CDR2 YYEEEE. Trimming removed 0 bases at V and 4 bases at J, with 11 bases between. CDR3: CASSLGWRRGNTIYF. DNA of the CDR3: TGTGCCAGCAGCTTGGGGTGGCGGAGGGGAAACACCATATATTTT.

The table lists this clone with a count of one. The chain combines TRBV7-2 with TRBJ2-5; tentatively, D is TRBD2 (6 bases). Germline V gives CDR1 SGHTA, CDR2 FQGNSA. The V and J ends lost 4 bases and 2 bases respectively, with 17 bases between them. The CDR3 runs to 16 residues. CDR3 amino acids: CASSSFVGLGQETQYF. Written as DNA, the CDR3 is TGTGCCAGCAGCTCGTTTGTGGGACTGGGACAAGAGACCCAGTACTTC.

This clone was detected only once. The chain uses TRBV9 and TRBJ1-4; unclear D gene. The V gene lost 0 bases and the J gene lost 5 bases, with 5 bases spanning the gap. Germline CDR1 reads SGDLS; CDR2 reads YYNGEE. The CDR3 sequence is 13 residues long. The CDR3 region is CASSVESNEKLFF. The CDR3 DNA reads TGTGCCAGCAGCGTAGAATCGAATGAAAAACTGTTTTTT.

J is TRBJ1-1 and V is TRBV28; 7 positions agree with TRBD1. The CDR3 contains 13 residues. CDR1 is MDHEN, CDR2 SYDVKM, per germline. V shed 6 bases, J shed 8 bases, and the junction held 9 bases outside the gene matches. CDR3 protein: CASSHRDRLEAFF. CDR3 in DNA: TGTGCCAGCAGCCATCGGGACAGATTAGAAGCTTTCTTT.

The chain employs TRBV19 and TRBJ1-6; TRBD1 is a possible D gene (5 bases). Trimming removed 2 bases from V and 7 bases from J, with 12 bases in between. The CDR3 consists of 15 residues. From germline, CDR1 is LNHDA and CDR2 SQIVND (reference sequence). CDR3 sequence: CASSIIDSSNSPLHF. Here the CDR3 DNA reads TGTGCCAGTAGTATAATCGACAGTTCGAATTCACCCCTCCACTTT.

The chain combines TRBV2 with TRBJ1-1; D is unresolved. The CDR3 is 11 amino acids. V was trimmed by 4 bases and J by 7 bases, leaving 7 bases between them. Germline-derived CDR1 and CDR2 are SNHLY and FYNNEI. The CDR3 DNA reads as TGTGCCAGCAGTGTCGCCGGTGAAGCTTTCTTT. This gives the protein CASSVAGEAFF.

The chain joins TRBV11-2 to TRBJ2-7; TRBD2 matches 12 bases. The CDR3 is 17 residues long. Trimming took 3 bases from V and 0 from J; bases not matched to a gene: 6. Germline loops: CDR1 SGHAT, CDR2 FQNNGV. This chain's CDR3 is CASSLTSGGYSSYEQYF. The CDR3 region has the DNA TGTGCCAGCAGCTTGACTAGCGGGGGTTATAGCTCCTACGAGCAGTACTTC.